These 7 T cell receptor beta chains share one sample of origin, sequenced in a study of identical twins. One entry per CDR3 protein, called by TCRdb with MiXCR from the 5' RACE reads. The data show 550,000 to 700,000 distinct CDR3 sequences, with approximately 10% seen just once and around 3.1% held by the top ten. The same data also went into a second study, on yellow fever vaccine responses in identical twins.

The sample consisted of PBMCs. The receptors derive from a woman between 18 and 30 years old in good health.

Many counts were recorded for this clonotype. The V and J genes are TRBV9 and TRBJ1-5; no reliable D call. This CDR3 region has 14 residues. V was shortened by 3 bases and J by 0 bases, with 7 bases between the two germline ends. The germline CDR1 and CDR2 sequences are SGDLS and YYNGEE. CDR3 DNA: TGTGCCAGCAGCGGTGGGTATAGCAATCAGCCCCAGCATTTT. It translates to CASSGGYSNQPQHF.

This clonotype came up many times. This sequence joins TRBV5-1 and TRBJ2-3; 10 bases agree with TRBD2. With 5 bases clipped from V and 2 bases from J, the junction kept 5 bases outside the gene matches. CDR1 SGHRS and CDR2 YFSETQ come from the germline V gene. The CDR3 is 15 residues long. The CDR3 sequence: CASSFSGGPTDTQYF. CDR3 sequence (DNA): TGCGCCAGCAGTTTTAGCGGGGGGCCCACAGATACGCAGTATTTT.

This clonotype turned up a few times. The chain is built from TRBV29-1 and TRBJ2-3; 9 bases are shared with TRBD2. CDR3 length equals 17 residues. Trimming cost V 4 bases and J 2 bases; bases outside gene matches: 13. The germline gives CDR1 SQVTM, CDR2 ANQGSEA. The CDR3 protein is CSVGEIKRGAYTDTQYF. In DNA, the CDR3 is TGCAGCGTTGGAGAAATTAAGCGGGGGGCCTACACAGATACGCAGTATTTT.

V gene TRBV5-1 combines with J gene TRBJ2-3; 8 bases are shared with TRBD2. The CDR3 contains 13 residues. Germline V gene lookup returns CDR1 SGHRS and CDR2 YFSETQ. The V segment lost 6 bases and the J segment 5 bases; nucleotides outside the gene matches: 5. DNA for the CDR3: TGCGCCAGCAAAAGCGGGAGAGTAGATACGCAGTATTTT. It specifies CASKSGRVDTQYF.

The sample holds many counts of this clonotype. CDR3 in amino acids: CASSQWSSNNEQFF. CDR3 DNA: TGTGCCAGCAGCCAGTGGTCTAGCAACAATGAGCAGTTCTTC. This chain joins TRBV7-2 and TRBJ2-1, with D maybe TRBD2 (5 bases). The CDR3 is made up of 14 amino acids. Trimming stripped 5 bases from V and 5 bases from J, with 13 bases between. The germline V gene encodes CDR1 SGHTA and CDR2 FQGNSA.

This clonotype came up a few times. The chain combines TRBV5-1 with TRBJ2-5; the match to TRBD2 covers 13 bases. The V gene's germline CDR1 is SGHRS and CDR2 YFSETQ. The CDR3 is 18 residues long. V was clipped by 0 bases and J by 3 bases; unmatched bases: 8. DNA for the CDR3: TGCGCCAGCAGCTTGGCCACCGGGACTAGCGGGGAGAAAGAGACCCAGTACTTC. As protein: CASSLATGTSGEKETQYF.

In this sample, this clonotype turned up many times. The DNA of the CDR3 is TGTGCCAGCAGTTACGCACAGTCCCCGGGGTTTAATGAGCAGTTCTTC. It is translated as CASSYAQSPGFNEQFF. J is TRBJ2-1 and V is TRBV6-5; weak D call: TRBD2 (5 bases). The CDR3 spans 16 residues. Germline V lookup: CDR1 MNHEY, CDR2 SVGAGI. Trimming took off 2 bases at V and 7 bases at J, with 18 bases between the two ends.